The rows below give T cell receptor beta chains drawn from one sample of a study of blood T cell repertoires in COVID-19. TCRdb's table, derived via immunoSEQ multiplex PCR, lists solely in-frame clones and lacks some. In the table there are roughly 160,000 clones, around 85% of which are singletons. Sequencing was performed on peripheral blood. The receptors come from an elderly man with COVID-19, enrolled during active disease. CDR3s include the opening cysteine and the closing phenylalanine or tryptophan. Fields, in order: V gene, CDR3 protein.

>TRBV19
CASSITDYGYTF
>TRBV7-6
CASSYRDRTSTNEKLFF
>TRBV18
CASSPPSGAGNTIYF
>TRBV9
CASSVAGYDEQYF
>TRBV7-9
CASSLGLYGYTF
>TRBV28
CASSFGGLNTEAFF
>TRBV20-1
CSASSPRPSSYNEQFF
>TRBV28
CASSLFARRQPQHF
>TRBV3-1/TRBV3-2
CASSQGGRTRALGNEQFF
>TRBV6-5
CASRGDRGRNYGYTF
>TRBV6-5
CASRKGGADEKLFF
>TRBV6-5
CASRSGTSGDYEQYF
>TRBV9
CASSRTGGLAEAFF
>TRBV10-2
CASRNMNTEAFF
>TRBV7-9
CASSLWTGRNTEAFF
>TRBV7-7
CASSHGGTLQETQYF
>TRBV12-5
CASGDRGSATEAFF
>TRBV4-1
CASSPALPGQFVYEQYF
>TRBV6-5
CASTVLLSTEAFF
>TRBV7-3
CASSLAGNTDTQYF
>TRBV18
CASSPSRGAFF
>TRBV28
CASSPGGLNTEAFF
>TRBV3-1/TRBV3-2
CASSLDRLNTEAFF
>TRBV7-2
CASSFRTASGADTQYF
>TRBV4-1
CASSQDGGELFF
>TRBV28
CASSEEWRGYTF
>TRBV6-5
CASSLAGGANGYTF
>TRBV9
CASSVGTGERTRRRNTIYF
>TRBV24-1
CATSDLRAGGYNEQFF
>TRBV27
CASRGLDRNTEAFF
>TRBV5-6
CASTSRYGGVSNQPQHF
>TRBV19
CASSPRGGATYGYTF
>TRBV2
CASNRDMGQPQHF
>TRBV6-6
CASSRGSPGRTGEQYF
>TRBV7-3
CASSLGTTSEQFF
>TRBV7-8
CASSLRPSGGNTIYF
>TRBV10-3
CAISDPTRAGNYGYTF
>TRBV29-1
CSVGGGGRETQYF
>TRBV10-3
CAISEGETGGAFF
>TRBV7-9
CASSPRDLGPYEQYF
>TRBV9
CASSVVSNEQFF
>TRBV2
CASSSTGEQSPQHF
>TRBV7-2
CASSFQGYNYGYTF
>TRBV11-2
CASSLTAGGFYGYTF
>TRBV7-2
CASSPRNEQFF
>TRBV9
CASSETGNTEAFF
>TRBV4-3
CASSQEGGRDTEAFF
>TRBV11-3
CASSLTGLSEQYF
>TRBV6-4
CASRPGQGAYGYTF
>TRBV27
CASVGTENNQETQYF
>TRBV3-1/TRBV3-2
CASSLRGTDEAFF
>TRBV9
CASSKDMFDTQYF
>TRBV28
CASSRGTGYWNTEAFF
>TRBV7-8
CASSFRTGMNTEAFF
>TRBV28
CASTQVRTTGSHEQYF
>TRBV7-3
CASSKGGGKAFF
>TRBV2
CASSERTGLSGANVLTF
>TRBV18
CASSPGWGDSYEQYF
>TRBV28
CASSLGGGPNQPQHF